The 18 T cell receptor beta chains listed next were all sequenced from one sample in a study of CD8 T cells in ankylosing spondylitis. Study observations and caveats: Several highly homologous variants made up a TCR beta motif, and this motif appeared characteristic of ankylosing spondylitis blood.

No antigens are known for them. One entry per CDR3 protein, called by TCRdb with MiXCR from the 5' RACE reads. The sample lists 800,000 to 900,000 distinct CDR3 sequences; about 11% were seen once. The sequenced material came from blood, either unsorted or a sorted T cell fraction (not recorded which). These receptors were obtained from a male donor with ankylosing spondylitis.

The table lists this clonotype with many counts. The J gene is TRBJ2-5, the V gene TRBV6-1; 7 bases map to TRBD2. The CDR3 length is 15 residues. The germline V gene encodes CDR1 MNHNS and CDR2 SASEGT. Trimming took 6 bases from V and 2 from J; bases not matched to a gene: 9. CDR3 sequence: CASSPWGGRQETQYF. In DNA form, the CDR3 reads TGTGCCAGCAGCCCTTGGGGGGGAAGGCAAGAGACCCAGTACTTC.

The chain joins TRBV7-2 to TRBJ2-1, with 8 positions matching TRBD1. J was trimmed by 7 bases and V by 8 bases; bases with no gene match: 7. Germline CDR1 reads SGHTA; CDR2 reads FQGNSA. The CDR3 covers 13 residues. Written as DNA, the CDR3 is TGTGCCAGCGAAAGAACAGGGGGGAATGAGCAGTTCTTC. Its translation: CASERTGGNEQFF.

This clonotype was counted a few times. The V gene is TRBV5-1, the J gene TRBJ1-2; D is unclear. V was trimmed by 4 bases and J by 4 bases, leaving 14 bases between them. Looked up from germline, CDR1 is SGHRS and CDR2 is YFSETQ. The CDR3 consists of 14 residues. The DNA for the CDR3 is TGCGCCAGCAGCACCGGGCCGGCCACCTATGGCTACACCTTC. Protein sequence: CASSTGPATYGYTF.

The gene calls are TRBV6-1 and TRBJ2-3; no clear D. From germline, CDR1 is MNHNS and CDR2 SASEGT. Trimming took off 1 base at V and 3 bases at J, with 14 bases between the two ends. The CDR3 runs to 16 residues. The CDR3 region has the DNA TGTGCCAGCAGTGAAGGGGCCTCGAGCCAAACAGATACGCAGTATTTT. This encodes CASSEGASSQTDTQYF.

This clonotype has a count of ten or more. The chain uses TRBV12-3 or TRBV12-4 and TRBJ1-1, with D tentatively TRBD1 (6 bases). The CDR3 loop spans 15 amino acids. The V end lost 1 base, the J end lost 2 bases, and 11 bases lay between the germline ends. CDR3 amino acids: CASSLGVRGNTEAFF. In nucleotides, the CDR3 is TGTGCCAGCAGTTTAGGTGTCAGGGGAAACACTGAAGCTTTCTTT.

The genes are TRBV12-3 or TRBV12-4 and TRBJ2-2; a possible D gene is TRBD2 (5 bases). CDR3 size: 13 residues. V was pared by 5 bases and J by 10 bases, with 14 bases between. The CDR3 protein is CASSQRRVQELFF. Here the CDR3 DNA reads TGTGCCAGCAGTCAACGGCGGGTCCAGGAGCTGTTTTTT.

V usage is TRBV12-3 or TRBV12-4 and J usage is TRBJ1-2; D may be TRBD1 (5 bases). V gave up 5 bases and J gave up 5 bases, with 18 bases separating them. The CDR3 has 15 residues. The CDR3 sequence is CASSPRGDPLYGYTF. In DNA, the CDR3 is TGTGCCAGCAGTCCACGCGGGGACCCCCTGTATGGCTACACCTTC.

J is TRBJ2-5 and V is TRBV7-9; no firm D call. Between the trimmed V and J ends, which lost 1 base and 1 base, there was a span of 7 bases. CDR1 is SEHNR and CDR2 is FQNEAQ in the germline V gene (reference sequence). The CDR3 is 14 residues long. The CDR3 nucleotides read TGTGCCAGCAGCTTAGGTCTAGTCCAAGAGACCCAGTACTTC. This codes for CASSLGLVQETQYF.

This clonotype was detected ten times or more. The chain has TRBV20-1 and TRBJ2-7, with a weak D call TRBD1 (6 bases). Germline CDR1 reads DFQATT; CDR2 reads SNEGSKA (reference sequence). Between the trimmed V and J ends, which lost 6 bases and 5 bases, there was a span of 14 bases. This CDR3 is built from 12 residues. CDR3 in DNA: TGCAGTGCGGATAGGACAGTCCACGAGCAGTACTTC. As protein: CSADRTVHEQYF.

This clonotype was observed a few times. The chain joins TRBV6-2 or TRBV6-3 to TRBJ1-5; D is unresolved. This CDR3 spans 13 amino acids. Germline values: CDR1 MNHEY, CDR2 SVGEGT. The V and J ends lost 3 bases and 4 bases respectively, with 7 bases between them. The CDR3 sequence is CASSYSWNQPQHF. DNA for the CDR3: TGTGCCAGCAGTTATAGTTGGAATCAGCCCCAGCATTTT.

This clonotype was counted only a few times. The chain recombines TRBV4-3 with TRBJ2-1; D ambiguous. V was clipped by 0 bases and J by 6 bases, with 9 bases between them. The CDR3 consists of 14 residues. Germline values: CDR1 LGHNA, CDR2 YSLEER. The CDR3 nucleotides read TGCGCCAGCAGCCAAGAGCCAGGTCTCAATGAGCAGTTCTTC. Its protein product is CASSQEPGLNEQFF.

This clonotype was detected many times. The V gene is TRBV7-2, the J gene TRBJ2-7; D is unclear. In germline, CDR1 is SGHTA, CDR2 FQGNSA. The CDR3 loop spans 12 amino acids. Deletions cut 4 bases from V and 12 bases from J, with 16 bases between. Here the CDR3 reads CASSSGPIRLYF. CDR3 nucleotide sequence: TGTGCCAGCAGCTCCGGACCGATTAGGCTGTACTTC.

The genes are TRBV12-3 or TRBV12-4 and TRBJ1-4; 7 bases align to TRBD1. This CDR3 region has 14 residues. V lost 5 bases, J lost 7 bases, and 7 bases stayed unmatched. The CDR3 here is CASSPQGVLEKLFF. The CDR3 DNA reads as TGTGCCAGCAGTCCGCAGGGGGTTCTTGAAAAACTGTTTTTT.

This clonotype was counted between two and nine times. The chain is built from TRBV12-3 or TRBV12-4 and TRBJ1-4; tentatively, D is TRBD1 (5 bases). This CDR3 comprises 16 residues. Trimming took 6 bases from V and 3 from J, leaving 17 bases between them. The CDR3 DNA sequence: TGTGCCAGCAGAGAGGGGTCAATTGGAGCTAATGAAAAACTGTTTTTT. It specifies CASREGSIGANEKLFF.

The gene calls are TRBV20-1 and TRBJ1-4; no definite D call. The CDR3 covers 13 residues. V lost 1 base and J lost 4, with 7 bases in between. Per the germline V gene, CDR1 is DFQATT and CDR2 is SNEGSKA (reference sequence). CDR3 sequence (DNA): TGCAGTGCTAGAGCAATAGTTAATGAAAAACTGTTTTTT. Translating gives CSARAIVNEKLFF.

This clonotype was seen ten or more times. V and J are TRBV7-2 and TRBJ2-7; D unclear. CDR3 length: 14 amino acids. The germline V gene has CDR1 SGHTA and CDR2 FQGNSA. Trimming pared 1 base from V and 6 bases from J, leaving 13 bases between. The CDR3 nucleotides read TGTGCCAGCAGCTTAGGTCTAAACGCTGGCGAGCAGTACTTC. This translates into CASSLGLNAGEQYF.

This clonotype was detected ten times or more. CDR3 region: CASSQVSETQYF. CDR3 DNA sequence: TGTGCCAGCAGCCAAGTTTCCGAGACCCAGTACTTC. The rearrangement uses TRBV3-1 and TRBJ2-5; the D is unclear. The CDR3 is 12 residues long. Germline CDR1 LGHDT, CDR2 YNNKEL (reference sequence). With 1 base removed from V and 5 bases from J, the gap between germline ends came to 5 bases.

This clonotype came up a few times. This chain joins TRBV7-2 and TRBJ1-1; weak D call: TRBD1 (5 bases). CDR3 length equals 15 residues. V lost 6 bases and J 0 bases, leaving 14 bases between the germline ends. Germline V CDR1 and CDR2: SGHTA, FQGNSA. CDR3 sequence reads: CASSGWWGMNTEAFF. As DNA, the CDR3 is TGTGCCAGCAGTGGGTGGTGGGGGATGAACACTGAAGCTTTCTTT.